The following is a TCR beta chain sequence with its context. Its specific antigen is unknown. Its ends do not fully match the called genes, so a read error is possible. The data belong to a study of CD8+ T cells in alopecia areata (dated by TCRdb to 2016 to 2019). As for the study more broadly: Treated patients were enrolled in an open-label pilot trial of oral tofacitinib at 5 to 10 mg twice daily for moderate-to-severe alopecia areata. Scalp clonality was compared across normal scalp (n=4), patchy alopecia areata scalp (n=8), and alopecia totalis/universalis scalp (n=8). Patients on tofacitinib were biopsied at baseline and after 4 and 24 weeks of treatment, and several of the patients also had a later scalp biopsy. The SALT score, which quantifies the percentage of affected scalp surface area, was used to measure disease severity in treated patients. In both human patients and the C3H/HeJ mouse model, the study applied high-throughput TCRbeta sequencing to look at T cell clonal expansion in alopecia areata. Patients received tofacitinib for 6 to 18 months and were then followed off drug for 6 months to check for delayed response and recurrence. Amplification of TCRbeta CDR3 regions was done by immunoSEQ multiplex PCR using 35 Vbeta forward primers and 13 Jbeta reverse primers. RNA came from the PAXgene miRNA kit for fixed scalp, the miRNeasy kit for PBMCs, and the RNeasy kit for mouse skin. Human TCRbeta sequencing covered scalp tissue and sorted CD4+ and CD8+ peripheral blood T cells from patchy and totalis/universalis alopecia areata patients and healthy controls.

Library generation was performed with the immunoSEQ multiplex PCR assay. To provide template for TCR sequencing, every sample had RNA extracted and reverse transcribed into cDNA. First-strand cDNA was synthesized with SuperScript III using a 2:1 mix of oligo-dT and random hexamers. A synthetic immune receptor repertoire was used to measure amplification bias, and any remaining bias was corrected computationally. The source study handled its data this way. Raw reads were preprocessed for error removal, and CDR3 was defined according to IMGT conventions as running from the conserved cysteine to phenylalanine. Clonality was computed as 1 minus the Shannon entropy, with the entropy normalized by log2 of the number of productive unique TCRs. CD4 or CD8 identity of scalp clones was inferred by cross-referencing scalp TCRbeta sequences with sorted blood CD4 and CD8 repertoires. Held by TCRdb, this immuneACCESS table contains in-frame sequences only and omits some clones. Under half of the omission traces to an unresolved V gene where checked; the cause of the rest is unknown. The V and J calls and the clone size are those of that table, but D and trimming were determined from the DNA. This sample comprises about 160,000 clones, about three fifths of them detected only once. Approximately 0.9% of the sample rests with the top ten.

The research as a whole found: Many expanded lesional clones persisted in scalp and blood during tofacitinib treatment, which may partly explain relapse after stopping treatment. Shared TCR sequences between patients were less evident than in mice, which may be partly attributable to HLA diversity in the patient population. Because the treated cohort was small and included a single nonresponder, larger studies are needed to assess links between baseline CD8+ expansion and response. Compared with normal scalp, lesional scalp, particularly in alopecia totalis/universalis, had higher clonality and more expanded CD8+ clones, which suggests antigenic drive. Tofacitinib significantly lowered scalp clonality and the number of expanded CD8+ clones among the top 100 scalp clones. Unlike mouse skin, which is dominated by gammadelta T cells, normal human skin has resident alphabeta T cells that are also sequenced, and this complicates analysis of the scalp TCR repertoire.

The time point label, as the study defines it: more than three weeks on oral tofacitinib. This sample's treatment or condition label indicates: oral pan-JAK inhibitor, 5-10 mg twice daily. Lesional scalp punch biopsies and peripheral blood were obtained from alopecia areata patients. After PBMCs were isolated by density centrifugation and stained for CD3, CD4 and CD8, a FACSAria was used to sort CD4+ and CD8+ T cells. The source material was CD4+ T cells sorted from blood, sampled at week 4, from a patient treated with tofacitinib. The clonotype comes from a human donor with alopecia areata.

Here the CDR3 is given as CANSPRAIMDSGNTIYF. In nucleotides, the sequence is TGTGCCAACAGCCCTCGGGCCATAATGGACTCTGGAAACACCATATATTTT. Recombination linked TRBV11-2 to TRBJ1-3; the D gene remains uncertain. The CDR3, cysteine through phenylalanine, is 17 amino acids long. Of the read, only the CDR3 DNA is kept; its 51 bases are in frame from base 1. CDR1 SGHAT and CDR2 FQNNGV are derived from the germline V gene.